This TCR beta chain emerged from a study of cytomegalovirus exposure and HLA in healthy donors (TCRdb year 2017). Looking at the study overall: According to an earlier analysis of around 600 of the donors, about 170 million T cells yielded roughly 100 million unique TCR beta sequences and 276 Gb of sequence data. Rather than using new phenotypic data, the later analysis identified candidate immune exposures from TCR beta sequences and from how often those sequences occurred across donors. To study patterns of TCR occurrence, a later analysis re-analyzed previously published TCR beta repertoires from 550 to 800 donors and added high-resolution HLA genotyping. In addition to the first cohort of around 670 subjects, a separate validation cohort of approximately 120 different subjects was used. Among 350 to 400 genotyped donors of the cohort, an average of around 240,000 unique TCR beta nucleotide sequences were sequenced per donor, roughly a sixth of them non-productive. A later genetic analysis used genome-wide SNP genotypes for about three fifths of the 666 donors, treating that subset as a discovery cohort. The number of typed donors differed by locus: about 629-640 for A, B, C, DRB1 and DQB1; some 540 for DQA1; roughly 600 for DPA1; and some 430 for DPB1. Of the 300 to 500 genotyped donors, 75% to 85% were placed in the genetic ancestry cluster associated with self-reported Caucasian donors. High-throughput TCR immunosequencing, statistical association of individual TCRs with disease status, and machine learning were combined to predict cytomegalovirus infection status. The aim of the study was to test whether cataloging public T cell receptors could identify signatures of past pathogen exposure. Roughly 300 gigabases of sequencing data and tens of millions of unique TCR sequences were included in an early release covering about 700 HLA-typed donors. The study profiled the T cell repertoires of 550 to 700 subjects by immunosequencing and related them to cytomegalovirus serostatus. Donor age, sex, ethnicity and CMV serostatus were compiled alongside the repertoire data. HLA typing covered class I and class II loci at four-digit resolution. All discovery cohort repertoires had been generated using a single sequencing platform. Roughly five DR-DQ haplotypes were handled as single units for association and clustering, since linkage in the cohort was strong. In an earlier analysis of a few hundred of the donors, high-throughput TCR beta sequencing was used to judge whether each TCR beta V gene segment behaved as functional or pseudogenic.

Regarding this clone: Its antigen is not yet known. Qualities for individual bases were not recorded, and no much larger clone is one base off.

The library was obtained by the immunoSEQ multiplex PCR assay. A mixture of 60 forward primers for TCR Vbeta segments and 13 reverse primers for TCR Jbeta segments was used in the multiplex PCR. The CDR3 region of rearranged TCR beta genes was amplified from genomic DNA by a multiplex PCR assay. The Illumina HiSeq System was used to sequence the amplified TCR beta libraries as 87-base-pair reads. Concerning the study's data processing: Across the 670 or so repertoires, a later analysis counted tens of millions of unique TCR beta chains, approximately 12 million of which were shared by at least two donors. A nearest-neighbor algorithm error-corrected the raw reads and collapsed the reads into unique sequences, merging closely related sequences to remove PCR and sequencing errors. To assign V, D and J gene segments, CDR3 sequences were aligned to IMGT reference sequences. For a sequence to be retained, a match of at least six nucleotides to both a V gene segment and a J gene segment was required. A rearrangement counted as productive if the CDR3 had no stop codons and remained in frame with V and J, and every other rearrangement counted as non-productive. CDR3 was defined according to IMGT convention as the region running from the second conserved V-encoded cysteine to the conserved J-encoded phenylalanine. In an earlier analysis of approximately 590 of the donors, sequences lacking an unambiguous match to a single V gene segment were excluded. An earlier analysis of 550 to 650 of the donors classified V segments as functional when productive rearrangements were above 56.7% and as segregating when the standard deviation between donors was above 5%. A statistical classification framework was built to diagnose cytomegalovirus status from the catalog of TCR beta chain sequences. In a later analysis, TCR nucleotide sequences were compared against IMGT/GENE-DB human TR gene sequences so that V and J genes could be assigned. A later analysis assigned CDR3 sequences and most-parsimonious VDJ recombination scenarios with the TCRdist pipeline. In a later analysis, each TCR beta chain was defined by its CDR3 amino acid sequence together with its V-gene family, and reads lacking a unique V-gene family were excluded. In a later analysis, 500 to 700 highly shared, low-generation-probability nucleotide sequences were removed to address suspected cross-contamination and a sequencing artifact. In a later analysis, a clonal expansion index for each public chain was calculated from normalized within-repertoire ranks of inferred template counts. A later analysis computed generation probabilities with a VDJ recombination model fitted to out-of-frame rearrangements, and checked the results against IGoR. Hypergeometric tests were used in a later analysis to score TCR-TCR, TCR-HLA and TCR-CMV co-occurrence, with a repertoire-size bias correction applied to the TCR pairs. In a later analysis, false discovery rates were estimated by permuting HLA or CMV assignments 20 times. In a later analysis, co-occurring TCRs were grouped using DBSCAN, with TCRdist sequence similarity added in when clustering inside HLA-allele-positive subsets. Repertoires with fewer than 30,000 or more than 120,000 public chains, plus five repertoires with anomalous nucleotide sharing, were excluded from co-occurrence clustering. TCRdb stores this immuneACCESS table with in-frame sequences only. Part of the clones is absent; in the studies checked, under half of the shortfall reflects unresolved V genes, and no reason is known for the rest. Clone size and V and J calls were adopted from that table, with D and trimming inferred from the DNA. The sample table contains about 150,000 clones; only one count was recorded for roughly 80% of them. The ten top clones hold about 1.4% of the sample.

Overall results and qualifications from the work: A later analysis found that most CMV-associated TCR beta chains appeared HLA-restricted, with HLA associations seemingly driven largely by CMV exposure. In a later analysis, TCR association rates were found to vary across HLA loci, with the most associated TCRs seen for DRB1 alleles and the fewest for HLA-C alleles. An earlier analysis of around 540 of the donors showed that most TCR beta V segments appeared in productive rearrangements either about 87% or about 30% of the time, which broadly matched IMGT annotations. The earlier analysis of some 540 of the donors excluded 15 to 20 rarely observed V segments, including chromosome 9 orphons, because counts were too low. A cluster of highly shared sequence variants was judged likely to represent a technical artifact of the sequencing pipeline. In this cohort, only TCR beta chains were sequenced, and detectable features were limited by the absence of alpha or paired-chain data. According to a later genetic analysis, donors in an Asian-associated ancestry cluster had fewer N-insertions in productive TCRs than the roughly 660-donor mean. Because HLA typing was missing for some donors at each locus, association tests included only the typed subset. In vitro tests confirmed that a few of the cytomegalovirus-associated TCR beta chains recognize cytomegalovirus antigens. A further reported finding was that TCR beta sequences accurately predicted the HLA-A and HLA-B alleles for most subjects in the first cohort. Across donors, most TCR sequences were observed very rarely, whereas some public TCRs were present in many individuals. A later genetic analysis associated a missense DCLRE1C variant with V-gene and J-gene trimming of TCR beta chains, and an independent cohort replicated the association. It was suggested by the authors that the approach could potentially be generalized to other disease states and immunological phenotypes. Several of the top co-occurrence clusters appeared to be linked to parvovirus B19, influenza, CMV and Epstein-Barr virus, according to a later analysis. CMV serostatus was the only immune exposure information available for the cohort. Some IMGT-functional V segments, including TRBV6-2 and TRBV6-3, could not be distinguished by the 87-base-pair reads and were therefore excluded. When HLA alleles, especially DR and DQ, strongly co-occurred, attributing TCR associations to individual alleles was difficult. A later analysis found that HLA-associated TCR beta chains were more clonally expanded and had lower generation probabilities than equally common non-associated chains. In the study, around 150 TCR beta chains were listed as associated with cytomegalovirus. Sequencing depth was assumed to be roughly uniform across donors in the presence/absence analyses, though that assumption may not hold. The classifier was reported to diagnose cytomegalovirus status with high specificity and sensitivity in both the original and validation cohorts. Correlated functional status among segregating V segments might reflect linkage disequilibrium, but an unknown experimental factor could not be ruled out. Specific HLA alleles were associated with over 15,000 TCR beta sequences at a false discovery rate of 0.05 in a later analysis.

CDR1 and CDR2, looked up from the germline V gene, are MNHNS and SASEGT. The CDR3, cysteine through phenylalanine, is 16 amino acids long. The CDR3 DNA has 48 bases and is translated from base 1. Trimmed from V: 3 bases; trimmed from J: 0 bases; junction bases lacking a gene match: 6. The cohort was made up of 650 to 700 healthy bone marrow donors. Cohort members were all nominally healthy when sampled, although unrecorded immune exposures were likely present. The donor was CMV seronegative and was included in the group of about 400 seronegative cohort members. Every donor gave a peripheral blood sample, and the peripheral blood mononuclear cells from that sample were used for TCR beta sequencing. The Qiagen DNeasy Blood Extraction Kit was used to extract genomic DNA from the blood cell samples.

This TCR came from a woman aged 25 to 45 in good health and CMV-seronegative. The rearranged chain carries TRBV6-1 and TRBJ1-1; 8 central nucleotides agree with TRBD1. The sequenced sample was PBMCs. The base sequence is TGTGCCAGCAGTGAGTTCAGGGGGCTCATGAACACTGAAGCTTTCTTT. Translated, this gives CASSEFRGLMNTEAFF.